The 4 T cell receptor beta chains below were found in one sample sequenced in a study of blood T cells in healthy people across ages. The second PCR ran roughly 6 to 11 cycles with a sample-barcoded 5' primer and J-beta primers. TCRdb reprocessed the 5' RACE reads with MiXCR, giving one entry per CDR3 protein. The table shows some 560,000 distinct CDR3 sequences, with approximately 26% occurring only once. Another study also made use of these data, one on T cells of mothers and their children.

Sequencing used blood. The receptors were gathered from a boy aged 2 to 9 in good health.

The J gene is TRBJ2-1, the V gene TRBV29-1; 12 bases agree with TRBD2. The CDR3 has 14 amino acids. The ends lost 3 bases at V and 7 bases at J; junction bases unmatched: 4. CDR1 and CDR2 from the germline V gene are SQVTM and ANQGSEA. CDR3 sequence (DNA): TGCAGCGTTGATAAAGGGACTAGCGGGAATGAGCAGTTCTTC. Protein product: CSVDKGTSGNEQFF.

A few counts support this clonotype. The V and J genes are TRBV7-8 and TRBJ2-3; the match to TRBD2 covers 9 bases. Unmatched junction bases numbered 9, after V lost 4 bases and J lost 1 base. The CDR3 runs to 17 residues. The germline V gene has CDR1 SGHVS and CDR2 FQNEAQ. Written as DNA, the CDR3 is TGTGCCAGCAGCTACCTTCCAGCGGGGGGAGGCACAGATACGCAGTATTTT. It is translated as CASSYLPAGGGTDTQYF.

The rearrangement links TRBV12-3 or TRBV12-4 to TRBJ1-5; weak D call: TRBD1 (6 bases). V was trimmed by 2 bases and J by 3 bases, leaving 14 bases between them. CDR3 length: 16 amino acids. The CDR3 reads CASSLRSGGVNQPQHF. The CDR3 bases are TGTGCCAGCAGTTTAAGGTCTGGGGGCGTCAATCAGCCCCAGCATTTT.

Regarding this clonotype: One end of the junction varies from germline; a read error may be responsible. The rearrangement links TRBV4-1 to TRBJ1-5; D not resolved. Germline V gene lookup returns CDR1 MGHRA and CDR2 YSYEKL. The CDR3 covers 15 residues. The CDR3 coding sequence is TGCGCCAGCAGCCAAGATGCGGGAGCCAATCAGCCTCAGCATTTT. Translated: CASSQDAGANQPQHF.